This entry features one TCR beta chain sequence. The antigen it recognizes is unknown. Base qualities are not at hand, and no much larger clone is one base apart. Libraries were constructed by the immunoSEQ multiplex PCR assay. DNA from the CD4+ T cells that had been cultured and isolated underwent TCR beta CDR3 sequencing. Under the source paper's analysis protocol: The analysis removed non-productive TCR sequences, trimmed reads to the CDR3 region, and retained only CDR3s that were 7 or more amino acids long. The MANAFEST web app was used to pick out antigen-specific clonotypes by comparing their expansion in peptide wells with that in reference cultures. For clones to be considered positive, expansion at FDR<0.05 versus reference and all other wells, an odds ratio above 5, and a frequency above 0.1% in two replicate wells were required. Cross-reactive clonotypes were defined as significantly expanded in SARS-CoV-2 spike wells and in at least one common cold coronavirus spike condition. CDR3 similarity was assessed by Levenshtein distance using the stringdist R package, and unrooted trees were constructed with ape in R 3.6.1. Sourced from immuneACCESS, this table was stored by TCRdb with only in-frame sequences that have V and J called. A share of the clones is absent; for the studies checked, an unresolved V gene accounts for under half, and the remainder has no known explanation. The D gene and trimming were derived from the DNA, and the V and J assignments and clone size from that table. The table for this sample lists around 63,000 clones; approximately 75% of them were counted only once. Together, the top ten hold about 3.5% of the sample.

In the ViraFEST assay, PBMC were stimulated with viral peptide pools, and TCR sequencing was then used to find antigen-specific CD4+ T cell clonotypes based on their expansion. After more than 9 days of culture, CD4+ T cells were isolated with the EasySep CD4+ T cell isolation kit. The absence of prior SARS-CoV-2 infection in healthy vaccine recipients was confirmed by negative nucleocapsid antibodies before and after vaccination. A few million PBMC per well were cultured in IMDM with about 5% human AB serum, around 10 IU/ml IL-2 and gentamicin, plus 10 ug/ml peptides. Half of the culture medium was replaced with fresh IL-2-containing medium on days 3 and 7. Unless noted otherwise, every peptide stimulation condition was grown in triplicate wells. Using Ficoll-Paque Plus gradient centrifugation, PBMC were separated from whole blood and then either used fresh or cryopreserved at -140C. Overlapping peptide pools spanned the spike proteins of SARS-CoV-2 and the common cold coronaviruses HCoV-NL63, HCoV-OC43 and HCoV-229E. The QIAamp micro DNA kit was used to extract genomic DNA from the cultured CD4+ T cells.

The data originate from a study of vaccination effects on CD4 cells after COVID-19 (dated by TCRdb to 2022 to 2024). General notes on the study: Two doses of either the BNT162b2 or the mRNA-1273 mRNA SARS-CoV-2 vaccine were administered to participants. SARS-CoV-2 spike-specific CD4+ TCR repertoires from before and after mRNA vaccination were compared in COVID-19 convalescent patients and in infection-naive vaccine recipients. Altogether, around eleven COVID-19 convalescent patients and 4 SARS-CoV-2-naive healthy vaccine recipients made up the full study. Cultures from other donors in the study were sequenced with the Oncomine TCR Beta short-read assay on an Illumina iSeq 100. Overall results and qualifications from the work: Only a small number of convalescent patients were included, and no early post-infection timepoints were available, which limited the study. Among healthy vaccine recipients, nearly all vaccine-induced clones were SARS-CoV-2 mono-reactive, and just 1 of 255 was cross-reactive with common cold coronaviruses. Marked clonal contraction was observed in both infection-induced and vaccine-induced clones at late post-vaccination timepoints, consistent with waning T cell responses.

CDR3 length: 13 amino acids, cysteine to phenylalanine. Only the CDR3 DNA stays, 39 bases, in frame from base 1. V gives up 2 bases and J gives up 1 base, and the segment between their germline ends measures 5 bases. This sample comprised CD4+ T cells from PBMCs cultured with HCoV-OC43 spike peptides, obtained before COVID-19 vaccination. Per the publication, the cell subset or site label means: HCoV-OC43 spike overlapping peptide pool stimulation. This chain is built from TRBV12-3 or TRBV12-4 and TRBJ1-1, with the identity of the D gene unclear. The sequence derives from a human donor who received a COVID-19 vaccine. The bases are TGTGCCAGCAGTTTAATGAGGAACACTGAAGCTTTCTTT. Its product reads: CASSLMRNTEAFF.